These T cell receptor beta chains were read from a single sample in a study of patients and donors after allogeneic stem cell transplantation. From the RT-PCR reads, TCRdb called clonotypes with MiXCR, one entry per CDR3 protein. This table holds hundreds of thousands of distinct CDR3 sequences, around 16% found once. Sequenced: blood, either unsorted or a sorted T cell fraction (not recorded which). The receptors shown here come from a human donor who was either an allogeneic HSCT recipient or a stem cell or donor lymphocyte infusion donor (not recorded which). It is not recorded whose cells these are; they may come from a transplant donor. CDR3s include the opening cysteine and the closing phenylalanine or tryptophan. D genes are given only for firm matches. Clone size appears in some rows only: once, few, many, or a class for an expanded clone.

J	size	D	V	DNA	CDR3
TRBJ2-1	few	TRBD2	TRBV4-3	TGCGCCAGCAGCCAAGGTAGCGGGGGGGGAGGAAATGAGCAGTTCTTC	CASSQGSGGGGNEQFF
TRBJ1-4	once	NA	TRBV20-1	TGCAGTGCTACCACAGGGACGCTCATTGGGGAAAAACTGTTTTTT	CSATTGTLIGEKLFF
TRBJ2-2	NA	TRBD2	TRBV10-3	TGTGCCATCAGTGTTGGGGGGGCCGGGGAGCTGTTTTTT	CAISVGGAGELFF
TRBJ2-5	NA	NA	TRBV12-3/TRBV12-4	TGTGCCAGCAGTTTAGCAGGGGCCGGACGTGGGGAGACCCAGTACTTC	CASSLAGAGRGETQYF
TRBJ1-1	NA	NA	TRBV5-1	TGCGCCAGCAGCTTTGGTGGGTTTGAAGCTTTCTTT	CASSFGGFEAFF
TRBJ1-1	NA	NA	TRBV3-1	TGTGCCAGCAGCCAAGACAGGACTACTGAAGCTTTCTTT	CASSQDRTTEAFF
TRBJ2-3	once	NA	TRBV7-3	TGTGCCAGCAGCCTAGAGCCTTCGGGAACAGATACGCAGTATTTT	CASSLEPSGTDTQYF
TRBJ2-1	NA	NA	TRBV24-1	TGTGCCACCAGTGACCCAAACAGGTCTCCGGTCAATGAGCAGTTCTTC	CATSDPNRSPVNEQFF
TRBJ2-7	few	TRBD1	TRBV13	TGTGCCAGCAGCCTGGGACAGGGTCCTAACGAGCAGTACTTC	CASSLGQGPNEQYF
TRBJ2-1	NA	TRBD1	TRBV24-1	TGTGCCACCAGTGACCCGGGGACAGGCAATGAGCAGTTCTTC	CATSDPGTGNEQFF
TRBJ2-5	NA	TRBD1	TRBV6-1	TGTGCCAGCAGTGGGCTGAGGGGGCGGTACAGGGAGACCCAGTACTTC	CASSGLRGRYRETQYF
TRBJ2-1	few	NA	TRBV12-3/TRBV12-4	TGTGCCAGCAGTATGCGACTAGACAGTGAGCAGTTCTTC	CASSMRLDSEQFF
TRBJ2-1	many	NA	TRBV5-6	TGTGCCAGCAGCTTGGATCGGGGAAGCATAATGAGTGAGCAGTTCTTC	CASSLDRGSIMSEQFF
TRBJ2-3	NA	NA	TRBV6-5	TGTGCCAGCAGTTACTCGGAGTCTCGAGGCACAGATACGCAGTATTTT	CASSYSESRGTDTQYF